This T cell receptor (beta chain) was captured by sequencing in a study of T cell changes during pregnancy in multiple sclerosis. Some clones are missing from TCRdb's copy, which holds only in-frame ones; the method was immunoSEQ multiplex PCR. The repertoire holds about 77,000 clones, with roughly 91% as singletons. Germline V CDR1 and CDR2: GTSNPN, SVGIG (reference sequence). The CDR3 runs 11 residues. V was pared by 4 bases and J by 4 bases, with 7 bases between. Here the sequenced sample was peripheral blood, taken after pregnancy. This receptor was obtained from a female donor in good health, enrolled as a control in a pregnancy study. The chain uses TRBV30 and TRBJ1-2; unclear D gene. The CDR3 DNA sequence: TGTGCCTGGAAAACTGCCTATGGCTACACCTTC. As protein: CAWKTAYGYTF.